This TCR beta chain stems from a study of beta chain features in type 1 diabetes. Study observations and caveats: Within each of all four CD4+ subsets, Type 1 diabetes patients had TCRB CDR3s that were moderately but significantly shorter.

This clone was counted between two and nine times. What it binds is unknown. CD4+ naive, central memory, regulatory and stem cell-like memory subsets were isolated by sorting on CD45RO/CCR7/CD25/CD127/CD95/CD27. Purities in excess of 98% were seen in all sorted populations. The germline V and J ends were trimmed by 1 base and 7 bases, with 6 bases remaining between them. Germline V gene data show CDR1 as MGHRA and CDR2 as YSYEKL. The CDR3 is made up of 12 amino acids. Since all of the isolated RNA was reverse transcribed, expressed TCRB transcripts were what got sequenced. There were approximately 3.5 million reads on average in the naive, central memory and regulatory T cell samples. The table came from immunoSEQ multiplex PCR; TCRdb's copy has only in-frame clones and leaves some out. This table holds about half a million clones, about 10% found once.

Sequencing input: naive CD4+ T cells from blood. The chain recombines TRBV4-1 with TRBJ2-3; D unclear. The TCR was taken from a woman younger than 30 in good health. The CDR3 region is CASSQAGYTQYF. CDR3 bases: TGCGCCAGCAGCCAAGCTGGGTATACGCAGTATTTT.